Shown below are 30 T cell receptor beta chains from a single sample sequenced in a study of regulatory T cells in long-lasting Graves disease. Investigators prepared the TCR beta libraries by applying iRepertoire HTBI primers and Arm-PCR of CDR3 regions. One entry per CDR3 protein, called by TCRdb with MiXCR from the multiplex PCR reads. The sample yields under 400,000 distinct CDR3 sequences, over 15% seen once. Time point described: newly diagnosed GD, antithyroid drugs for less than 3 months. PBMC-derived RNA was used for the TCR library. Another study also made use of these data, one on T cells in Graves' hyperthyroidism and ophthalmopathy.

Specimen: peripheral blood mononuclear cells (PBMCs), collected at new diagnosis, from a patient treated with antithyroid drugs. Receptors were obtained from a man between 40 and 49 years old with Graves disease.

This clonotype was seen only a few times. V and J are TRBV6-5 and TRBJ1-1, with a possible D match to TRBD1 (5 bases). The germline V gene encodes CDR1 MNHEY and CDR2 SVGAGI. Trimming pared 2 bases from V and 6 bases from J, leaving 13 bases between. The CDR3 is made up of 14 amino acids. The DNA for the CDR3 is TGTGCCAGCAGTTACGGGCAGGGAGTCGCTGAAGCTTTCTTT. Translated, it gives CASSYGQGVAEAFF.

This clonotype occurred many times. The chain uses TRBV18 and TRBJ2-1; D is ambiguous. This CDR3 has 15 amino acids. Germline V CDR1 and CDR2: KGHSH, LQKENI. Trimming left V 0 bases short and J 5 bases short, with 11 bases between. The CDR3 bases are TGTGCCAGCTCACCACCAGGGAATAGCAACAATGAGCAGTTCTTC. Its protein product is CASSPPGNSNNEQFF.

In this sample, this clonotype turned up many times. In nucleotides, the CDR3 is TGCGCCAGCAGCTCACCCGAAACCTACGAGCAGTACTTC. It specifies CASSSPETYEQYF. This chain connects TRBV5-1 to TRBJ2-7, with D uncertain. Germline V gives CDR1 SGHRS, CDR2 YFSETQ. V was shortened by 3 bases and J by 2 bases, with 9 bases between the two germline ends. The CDR3 loop spans 13 amino acids.

This clonotype appeared many times. The CDR3 DNA reads as TGTGCCACCAGTACCACGAGGACAGGGGGACTCGGGGAGCTGTTTTTT. It encodes CATSTTRTGGLGELFF. This chain uses TRBV24-1 with TRBJ2-2; 10 positions match TRBD1. The V gene's germline CDR1 is KGHDR and CDR2 SFDVKD. This CDR3 is built from 16 residues. Trimming took 6 bases from V and 7 from J; bases not matched to a gene: 10.

The J gene is TRBJ1-2, the V gene TRBV27; D gene ambiguous. V gave up 4 bases and J gave up 7 bases, with 10 bases separating them. CDR3 length: 12 residues. Germline V gene sequence: CDR1 MNHEY, CDR2 SMNVEV (reference sequence). The CDR3 coding sequence is TGTGCCAGCAGTTCCCTTGGAGGTGGCTACACCTTC. Encoded protein: CASSSLGGGYTF.

As regards this clonotype: A far larger clone is off by one base, so a read error is likely. The rearrangement links TRBV2 to TRBJ2-5; 7 nucleotides line up with TRBD1. The junction had 15 bases not matched to a gene; V was cut back by 7 bases and J by 13 bases. Germline V gene lookup returns CDR1 SNHLY and CDR2 FYNNEI. CDR3 length equals 13 residues. The CDR3 reads CASTTDRDREGYF. The CDR3 DNA is TGTGCCAGCACCACCGATCGGGACAGAGAGGGGTACTTC.

The chain employs TRBV10-3 and TRBJ1-4; a possible D gene is TRBD1 (5 bases). Germline CDR1 ENHRY, CDR2 SYGVKD. The CDR3 extends over 15 amino acids. V lost 2 bases, J lost 4 bases, and 11 bases lay in between. The chain's CDR3 is CAISETGRFNEKLFF. Written as DNA, the CDR3 is TGTGCCATCAGTGAGACAGGACGGTTTAATGAAAAACTGTTTTTT.

This clonotype was counted ten times or more. This CDR3 is CASSQGYSRTYEQYF. In DNA form, the CDR3 reads TGTGCCAGCAGCCAAGGTTACTCGAGGACCTACGAGCAGTACTTC. The rearrangement joins TRBV3-1 to TRBJ2-7; D gene unclear. The germline CDR1 and CDR2 sequences are LGHDT and YNNKEL (reference sequence). Trimming cost V 1 base and J 2 bases, with 12 bases left between them. This CDR3 contains 15 residues.

The rearrangement links TRBV20-1 to TRBJ1-5; D is ambiguous. Trimming removed 3 bases at V and 4 bases at J, with 16 bases between. Germline V gene sequence: CDR1 DFQATT, CDR2 SNEGSKA (reference sequence). CDR3 length: 15 residues. The CDR3 nucleotides read TGCAGTGCTAGCCTTACCGGAATCGGGAATCAGCCCCAGCATTTT. It codes for CSASLTGIGNQPQHF.

This clonotype was counted ten times or more. This chain joins TRBV11-2 and TRBJ2-5; 8 bases fit TRBD2. CDR1 and CDR2 from the germline V gene are SGHAT and FQNNGV. The trim removed 3 bases at V and 2 bases at J, leaving 8 bases unmatched. CDR3 size: 16 residues. CDR3 bases: TGTGCCAGCAGCTTCTATCCAGCGGGGGAACAAGAGACCCAGTACTTC. This gives the protein CASSFYPAGEQETQYF.

This clonotype was counted ten times or more. DNA of the CDR3: TGTGCCAGCAGTTCACCGGACTTTTTGAACACCGGGGAGCTGTTTTTT. Translation gives CASSSPDFLNTGELFF. J is TRBJ2-2 and V is TRBV28, with TRBD2 as a possible D gene (5 bases). This CDR3 is 16 amino acids long. The ends were cut back, 4 bases at V and 1 base at J, with 13 bases in the middle. The germline gives CDR1 MDHEN, CDR2 SYDVKM.

The rearrangement links TRBV5-1 to TRBJ2-3; 11 positions agree with TRBD1. The J segment lost 4 bases and the V segment lost 3 bases, leaving 10 bases of the junction unmatched. CDR1 and CDR2 from the germline V gene are SGHRS and YFSETQ. The CDR3 length is 17 residues. Written as DNA, the CDR3 is TGCGCCAGCAGCTCCCAACCCGGGACAGGGGGTGCAGATACGCAGTATTTT. This codes for CASSSQPGTGGADTQYF.

This clonotype was observed a handful of times. The chain recombines TRBV20-1 with TRBJ2-2; no reliable D call. The germline V and J ends were trimmed by 6 bases and 7 bases, with 9 bases remaining between them. Germline V gene data show CDR1 as DFQATT and CDR2 as SNEGSKA (reference sequence). The CDR3 extends over 11 amino acids. In DNA form, the CDR3 reads TGCAGTGCCCCGAGAGTCGGGGAGCTGTTTTTT. It yields the protein CSAPRVGELFF.

This chain links TRBV19 with TRBJ2-5; 7 nucleotides align to TRBD2. Trimming at V came to 5 bases and at J to 4 bases, leaving 13 bases not matched to a gene. This CDR3 comprises 16 residues. CDR1 is LNHDA, CDR2 SQIVND, per germline (reference sequence). The CDR3 spells CASSAVVTSNRETQYF. Written as DNA, the CDR3 is TGTGCCAGTAGTGCCGTTGTGACTAGCAACCGAGAGACCCAGTACTTC.

This clonotype was seen more than once but under ten times. In DNA, the CDR3 is TGTGCCAGCACCATCGGTGCTGGCTACACCTTC. Residues: CASTIGAGYTF. The rearrangement uses TRBV6-1 and TRBJ1-2; D gene uncertain. The germline CDR1 and CDR2 sequences are MNHNS and SASEGT. This CDR3 is 11 amino acids long. The V end was cut by 7 bases, the J end by 7 bases, with 10 bases between.

This clonotype was counted at least ten times. The chain carries TRBV19 and TRBJ2-3; unclear D gene. V was pared by 3 bases and J by 0 bases, with 7 bases between. The CDR3 has 14 residues. Germline V gene lookup returns CDR1 LNHDA and CDR2 SQIVND (reference sequence). The CDR3 spells CASSISQSTDTQYF. The DNA for the CDR3 is TGTGCCAGTAGTATCTCCCAGAGCACAGATACGCAGTATTTT.

The chain recombines TRBV7-9 with TRBJ2-5, with D maybe TRBD2 (7 bases). The J call may not be correct, given that the DNA end is closer to TRBJ2-7. Germline CDR1 is SEHNR and CDR2 is FQNEAQ (reference sequence). The CDR3 contains 15 residues. The CDR3 DNA sequence: TGTGCCAGCAGCTTAGTGGGGGGGGGCCCCTACGAGCAGTACTTC. This encodes CASSLVGGGPYEQYF.

About this clonotype itself: A far more abundant clone sits one base away, making this likely a read error. The chain uses TRBV7-2 and TRBJ2-5; 9 bases line up with TRBD1. Germline trimming cut 4 bases from V and 11 bases from J; bases unmatched to any gene: 14. Germline assignment: CDR1 SGHTA and CDR2 FQGNSA. CDR3 size: 15 residues. CDR3: CASSSDRGGYNEQYF. As DNA, the CDR3 is TGTGCCAGCAGCTCGGACAGGGGCGGGTACAATGAGCAGTACTTC.

This clonotype has a count of ten or more. The chain carries TRBV12-3 or TRBV12-4 and TRBJ1-1; D unresolved. The CDR3 is 11 amino acids. The V gene lost 1 base and the J gene lost 7 bases, with 4 bases spanning the gap. DNA of the CDR3: TGTGCCAGCAGTTTAGAGGGTGAAGCTTTCTTT. It is translated as CASSLEGEAFF.

The V gene is TRBV6-1, the J gene TRBJ2-1; 8 nucleotides align to TRBD1. The V gene's germline CDR1 is MNHNS and CDR2 SASEGT. The CDR3 consists of 16 residues. The CDR3 sequence is CALGTGSSSSLNEQFF. For the CDR3, the DNA is TGTGCTCTAGGGACAGGATCCTCTAGTAGTTTGAATGAGCAGTTCTTC.

The table lists this clonotype with many counts. The chain employs TRBV15 and TRBJ1-6; D unresolved. CDR1 and CDR2 from the germline V gene are LNHNV and YYDKDF (reference sequence). The CDR3 runs 14 residues. V lost 1 base to trimming and J lost 6 bases, with 7 bases between them. CDR3 sequence (DNA): TGTGCCACCAGCAGAGCTACGGCTAATTCACCCCTCCACTTT. It codes for CATSRATANSPLHF.

Ten or more counts support this clonotype. The chain uses TRBV12-3 or TRBV12-4 and TRBJ1-6; D is undetermined. This CDR3 region has 12 residues. Trimming cost V 0 bases and J 9 bases, with 3 bases left between them. As DNA, the CDR3 is TGTGCCAGCAGTTTAGCTCTTTCACCCCTCCACTTT. It yields the protein CASSLALSPLHF.

This sequence joins TRBV18 and TRBJ2-6; 8 nucleotides line up with TRBD1. Looked up from germline, CDR1 is KGHSH and CDR2 is LQKENI. After removal of 2 bases from V and 2 bases from J, the junction contained 2 bases not matched to a gene. This CDR3 is built from 16 residues. Here the CDR3 DNA reads TGTGCCAGCTCACCATACAGGGGGACTGGGGCCAACGTCCTGACTTTC. Translating it yields CASSPYRGTGANVLTF.

This clonotype was counted between two and nine times. A much larger clone sits a single nucleotide away, making a read error possible. The chain carries TRBV12-3 or TRBV12-4 and TRBJ1-2; D is uncertain. This CDR3 comprises 14 residues. With 2 bases removed from V and 8 bases from J, the gap between germline ends came to 15 bases. CDR3 DNA sequence: TGTGCCAGCAGTTTAACAGAGGGCACCAGAGGCTACACCTTC. It encodes CASSLTEGTRGYTF.

This clonotype was counted many times. V and J are TRBV19 and TRBJ2-5; D gene uncertain. Germline assignment: CDR1 LNHDA and CDR2 SQIVND (reference sequence). Trimming removed 3 bases at V and 0 bases at J, with 8 bases between. The CDR3 has 14 residues. CDR3 nucleotides: TGTGCCAGTAGTATTACCTGGTACCAAGAGACCCAGTACTTC. Protein: CASSITWYQETQYF.

A word on this clonotype: Just one base apart from a much larger clone, this may be a read error. V gene TRBV3-1 combines with J gene TRBJ2-1; 7 bases fit TRBD1. Germline trimming cut 5 bases from V and 10 bases from J; bases unmatched to any gene: 14. Germline V CDR1 and CDR2: LGHDT, YNNKEL (reference sequence). The CDR3 is 15 amino acids. CDR3 protein: CASSTDRDRRYEQFF. CDR3 in DNA: TGTGCCAGCAGCACAGACCGGGACAGACGCTACGAGCAGTTCTTC.

This clonotype was recorded only once. The genes are TRBV7-3 and TRBJ2-1; 10 bases are shared with TRBD2. Unmatched junction bases numbered 7, after V lost 8 bases and J lost 6 bases. Germline V CDR1 and CDR2: SGHTA, FQGTGA. The CDR3 has 14 residues. The CDR3 sequence: CASLGAGGVNEQFF. The CDR3 bases are TGTGCCAGCCTCGGAGCGGGGGGGGTCAATGAGCAGTTCTTC.

At least ten counts were recorded for this clonotype. The chain combines TRBV28 with TRBJ2-4, with unresolved D. V dropped 6 bases and J dropped 0 bases, with 12 bases sitting between them. The germline gives CDR1 MDHEN, CDR2 SYDVKM. The CDR3 contains 15 residues. The CDR3 loop is CASSSSEAAKNIQYF. The CDR3 bases are TGTGCCAGCAGCTCCTCCGAGGCAGCCAAAAACATTCAGTACTTC.

This clonotype was seen only a few times. The chain carries TRBV5-8 and TRBJ1-4; the D gene is possibly TRBD1 (5 bases). The V and J ends lost 2 bases and 4 bases respectively, with 21 bases between them. Germline V gene data show CDR1 as SGHTS and CDR2 as YDEGEE. The CDR3 contains 18 residues. The CDR3 nucleotides are TGTGCCAGCAGCTTTTTTGGGTCCGGGACGGGGATTAATGAAAAACTGTTTTTT. It translates to CASSFFGSGTGINEKLFF.

This clonotype was recorded at least ten times. The V gene is TRBV7-9, the J gene TRBJ2-7, with 8 positions matching TRBD2. CDR3 length equals 12 residues. After removal of 5 bases from V and 7 bases from J, the junction contained 4 bases not matched to a gene. Germline V gene sequence: CDR1 SEHNR, CDR2 FQNEAQ (reference sequence). CDR3 DNA sequence: TGTGCCAGCAGCCCCCCGGGGGGGGAGCAGTACTTC. Amino acids: CASSPPGGEQYF.